Shown below are 17 T cell receptor beta chains from a single sample sequenced in a study of Ad26.COV2.S vaccination and SARS-CoV-2 variants. Treatment given: roughly 20 received Ad26.COV2.S at low or high dose, single or two shots; five or six received placebo; per-sample allocation not given. All samples were drawn on day 63, counting from the first vaccine or placebo injection. Produced via immunoSEQ multiplex PCR; TCRdb's table is partial and in-frame only. The data contain a few hundred thousand clones, approximately 91% of them singletons. Sequences were derived from peripheral blood, sampled in a trial of Ad26.COV2.S vaccine versus placebo. These receptors originate from a person aged 18-60 years who received the Ad26.COV2.S COVID-19 vaccine or a placebo.

V usage is TRBV11-2 and J usage is TRBJ2-7; the D is unclear. Deletions cut 2 bases from V and 0 bases from J, with 14 bases between. Germline CDR1 is SGHAT and CDR2 is FQNNGV. CDR3 length: 16 residues. CDR3 in DNA: TGTGCCAGCAGCTTAATGTTGACCCGGAGCTCCTACGAGCAGTACTTC. Amino acid sequence: CASSLMLTRSSYEQYF.

J is TRBJ1-2 and V is TRBV27; 10 bases are a match to TRBD1. With V trimmed by 0 bases and J by 5 bases, 6 bases remained unmatched. The CDR3 contains 16 residues. Looked up from germline, CDR1 is MNHEY and CDR2 is SMNVEV (reference sequence). In nucleotides, the CDR3 is TGTGCCAGCAGTTTATCGCGACAGGGGGCAGGGTATGGCTACACCTTC. It yields the protein CASSLSRQGAGYGYTF.

The chain uses TRBV7-9 and TRBJ1-2; D is unresolved. V lost 2 bases and J 0 bases, leaving 4 bases between the germline ends. The germline V gene has CDR1 SEHNR and CDR2 FQNEAQ (reference sequence). CDR3 length: 13 amino acids. The CDR3, as DNA: TGTGCCAGCAGCTTAACAGCTAACTATGGCTACACCTTC. This encodes CASSLTANYGYTF. Variable domain in full (rest from reference TRBV7-9 and TRBJ1-2): DTGVSQNPRHKITKRGQNVTFRCDPISEHNRLYWYRQTLGQGPEFLTYFQNEAQLEKSRLLSDRFSAERPKGSFSTLEIQRTEQGDSAMYLCASSLTANYGYTFGSGTRLTVV.

The chain uses TRBV6-2 or TRBV6-3 and TRBJ2-7; no reliable D call. Deletions cut 5 bases from V and 2 bases from J, with 10 bases between. The CDR3 totals 13 residues. Germline CDR1 MNHEY, CDR2 SVGEGT. CDR3 sequence reads: CASSTGRAYEQYF. Written as DNA, the CDR3 is TGTGCCAGCAGTACCGGACGGGCCTACGAGCAGTACTTC.

This clone was counted between two and nine times. This chain joins TRBV7-9 and TRBJ1-2, with TRBD1 matching over 12 bases. V lost 5 bases and J lost 5; bases outside the gene matches: 9. This CDR3 is built from 16 residues. The V gene's germline CDR1 is SEHNR and CDR2 FQNEAQ (reference sequence). The CDR3 DNA reads TGTGCCAGCAGCCCGGGGACAGGGGGCGCAGGGTATGGCTACACCTTC. Translated: CASSPGTGGAGYGYTF.

CDR3 in amino acids: CASSQFFRTMGEETQYF. The CDR3 DNA is TGTGCCAGCAGCCAATTTTTTAGGACCATGGGCGAAGAGACCCAGTACTTC. The V call is TRBV4-2, the J call TRBJ2-5; D unclear. The CDR3 has 17 amino acids. Trimming left V 2 bases short and J 3 bases short, with 19 bases between. Germline V gives CDR1 LGHNA, CDR2 YNFKEQ.

The chain is built from TRBV30 and TRBJ2-1, with D unclear. This CDR3 comprises 10 residues. V lost 3 bases and J 13 bases, leaving 10 bases between the germline ends. In germline, CDR1 is GTSNPN, CDR2 SVGIG (reference sequence). Here the CDR3 reads CAWRSGQQFF. CDR3 in DNA: TGTGCCTGGAGGTCCGGCCAACAGTTCTTC.

The rearrangement links TRBV10-3 to TRBJ2-7; TRBD1 agrees at 9 bases. Germline V lookup: CDR1 ENHRY, CDR2 SYGVKD. V lost 5 bases to trimming and J lost 2 bases; unmatched junction nucleotides: 7. The CDR3 is made up of 15 amino acids. CDR3 in amino acids: CAISPDRGNPYEQYF. The DNA of the CDR3 is TGTGCCATCAGTCCGGACAGGGGTAACCCCTACGAGCAGTACTTC.

This clone was observed a handful of times. The chain recombines TRBV5-1 with TRBJ2-3, with D possibly matching TRBD1 (6 bases). Germline-derived CDR1 and CDR2 are SGHRS and YFSETQ. The CDR3 contains 15 residues. V shed 0 bases and J shed 0 bases, with 8 bases lying between them. This CDR3 is CASSLDRASTDTQYF. The CDR3 region has the DNA TGCGCCAGCAGCTTGGACAGGGCTAGCACAGATACGCAGTATTTT.

The chain has TRBV29-1 and TRBJ2-5; 9 bases are shared with TRBD2. The CDR3 has 13 amino acids. V lost 5 bases, J lost 5 bases, and 6 bases stayed unmatched. CDR1 and CDR2 (germline): SQVTM, ANQGSEA. The CDR3 sequence is CSVLTGTSETQYF. The DNA of the CDR3 is TGCAGCGTTCTCACGGGGACTAGCGAGACCCAGTACTTC.

This chain joins TRBV19 and TRBJ2-1; the match to TRBD1 covers 11 bases. Trimming took 6 bases from V and 9 from J; bases not matched to a gene: 13. The CDR3 runs 16 residues. Germline V gene lookup returns CDR1 LNHDA and CDR2 SQIVND (reference sequence). For the CDR3, the DNA is TGTGCCAGTAGCCCAAACCTACGGGACAGGGGGTTTGAGCAGTTCTTC. Amino acid sequence: CASSPNLRDRGFEQFF. The full variable domain, with the rest looked up from reference TRBV19 and TRBJ2-1, is DGGITQSPKYLFRKEGQNVTLSCEQNLNHDAMYWYRQDPGQGLRLIYYSQIVNDFQKGDIAEGYSVSREKKESFPLTVTSAQKNPTAFYLCASSPNLRDRGFEQFFGPGTRLTVL.

The chain employs TRBV6-5 and TRBJ1-1, with D hard to call. Germline V gene sequence: CDR1 MNHEY, CDR2 SVGAGI. V lost 5 bases and J 10 bases, leaving 14 bases between the germline ends. This CDR3 comprises 12 residues. The CDR3 nucleotides are TGTGCCAGCAGTAACTGGATCAGCCCAGCTTTCTTT. Translation gives CASSNWISPAFF.

The V gene is TRBV6-5, the J gene TRBJ2-2; unclear D gene. The germline V and J ends were trimmed by 2 bases and 4 bases, with 5 bases remaining between them. The CDR3 runs 13 residues. The germline gives CDR1 MNHEY, CDR2 SVGAGI. CDR3 nucleotides: TGTGCCAGCAGTTACCACCTCACCGGGGAGCTGTTTTTT. Translating gives CASSYHLTGELFF.

J is TRBJ2-1 and V is TRBV19; 9 bases match TRBD2. Germline CDR1 reads LNHDA; CDR2 reads SQIVND (reference sequence). The trim removed 6 bases at V and 9 bases at J, leaving 18 bases unmatched. The CDR3 totals 17 residues. Written as DNA, the CDR3 is TGTGCCAGTAGACTAGCGGGTCGATCTTCCCTAAGAGTTGAGCAGTTCTTC. Translated: CASRLAGRSSLRVEQFF.

J is TRBJ2-5 and V is TRBV9; 10 nucleotides align to TRBD1. CDR3 length: 17 residues. Germline lookup yields CDR1 SGDLS and CDR2 YYNGEE. V shed 4 bases and J 4 bases; nucleotides not matched to a gene: 13. The chain's CDR3 is CASSSSRDRGFLETQYF. As DNA, the CDR3 is TGTGCCAGCAGCTCCTCCCGGGACAGGGGATTTCTAGAGACCCAGTACTTC.

This clone was counted only a few times. V is TRBV6-5 and J is TRBJ1-5, with D maybe TRBD1 (5 bases). CDR3 length equals 15 residues. The V gene lost 5 bases and the J gene lost 2 bases, with 13 bases spanning the gap. CDR1 and CDR2 (germline): MNHEY, SVGAGI. In DNA, the CDR3 is TGTGCCAGCAGTCCCCTTGGAGGGGGCAATCAGCCCCAGCATTTT. It is translated as CASSPLGGGNQPQHF.

CDR3 DNA sequence: TGTGCCAGCAGTTACGTGGGGGACCAAGAGACCCAGTACTTC. Translation gives CASSYVGDQETQYF. V gene TRBV6-5 combines with J gene TRBJ2-5; D might be TRBD1 or TRBD2, each matching 5 bases. V was shortened by 2 bases and J by 0 bases, with 7 bases between the two germline ends. CDR1 is MNHEY, CDR2 SVGAGI, per germline. This CDR3 region has 14 residues.